The 12 T cell receptor beta chains reported below all come from one sample, sequenced in a study of T cells after yellow fever vaccination. MiXCR, applied by TCRdb to the 5' RACE reads, yields one record per CDR3 protein. The sample shows 20,000 to 25,000 distinct CDR3 sequences, about 3.2% of them seen only once. The starting material was PBMCs, either bulk or a sorted T-cell subset (CD4+, CD8+, memory, or dextramer-sorted; not recorded which), obtained approximately 47 days after the first yellow fever vaccination. All receptors derive from a man younger than 30 who received the YFV17D yellow fever vaccine.

This clonotype was observed many times. CDR3 protein: CATSDGGASSYNEQFF. The CDR3 DNA follows: TGTGCCACCAGTGACGGGGGGGCGAGCTCCTACAATGAGCAGTTCTTC. J is TRBJ2-1 and V is TRBV24-1, with 8 bases identical to TRBD2. This CDR3 is built from 16 residues. Germline CDR1 KGHDR, CDR2 SFDVKD. V lost 4 bases to trimming and J lost 0 bases; unmatched junction nucleotides: 4.

This clonotype was counted at least ten times. The chain recombines TRBV12-3 or TRBV12-4 with TRBJ2-5, with 9 bases lining up with TRBD1. The CDR3 totals 17 residues. J was trimmed by 1 base and V by 1 base; bases with no gene match: 7. CDR3 in amino acids: CASSLGRTGELQETQYF. In DNA form, the CDR3 reads TGTGCCAGCAGTTTAGGACGGACAGGGGAGCTCCAAGAGACCCAGTACTTC.

The sample holds many counts of this clonotype. The chain carries TRBV4-3 and TRBJ1-4; D unclear. The V gene lost 0 bases and the J gene lost 13 bases, with 12 bases spanning the gap. Germline CDR1 LGHNA, CDR2 YSLEER. There are 13 residues in the CDR3. The DNA for the CDR3 is TGCGCCAGCAGCCAAGATCGAGTGGGTGGACTGTTTTTT. This codes for CASSQDRVGGLFF.

This clonotype was observed at least ten times. This chain joins TRBV11-2 and TRBJ2-3; D gene uncertain. There are 17 residues in the CDR3. Trimming shortened V by 5 bases and J by 4 bases, and 22 bases separated the two germline ends. Per germline, CDR1 SGHAT and CDR2 FQNNGV. The CDR3 nucleotides read TGTGCCAGCAGCGCCCCGCTGTTCCCCTCCGGCGCAGATACGCAGTATTTT. Translating gives CASSAPLFPSGADTQYF.

In this sample, this clonotype turned up many times. This rearrangement joins TRBV29-1 to TRBJ2-1; weak D call: TRBD1 (6 bases). Germline V gene lookup returns CDR1 SQVTM and CDR2 ANQGSEA. The V end was cut by 7 bases, the J end by 9 bases, with 19 bases between. CDR3 length equals 13 residues. CDR3 nucleotides: TGCAGCGCCACTGCAGGGGTGGTCATTGAGCAGTTCTTC. This sequence encodes CSATAGVVIEQFF.

There are many counts of this clonotype. The chain has TRBV20-1 and TRBJ1-5; 7 bases align to TRBD1. This CDR3 is 14 amino acids long. Germline assignment: CDR1 DFQATT and CDR2 SNEGSKA (reference sequence). Trimming removed 5 bases from V and 3 bases from J; junction bases left unmatched: 7. CDR3 nucleotide sequence: TGCAGTGCTTTCCCCGGGACAGACAATCAGCCCCAGCATTTT. It codes for CSAFPGTDNQPQHF.

This clonotype has only a few counts. This sequence joins TRBV12-5 and TRBJ2-5; 12 bases map to TRBD2. The CDR3 consists of 14 residues. V trimming: 6 bases; J trimming: 6 bases; junction bases outside the gene matches: 5. The germline gives CDR1 LGHNT, CDR2 FRNRAP. CDR3 bases: TGTGCTAGTGGCCGAGGACTAGCGGGACAGACCCAGTACTTC. Protein: CASGRGLAGQTQYF.

This clonotype was seen repeatedly, ten times or more. The CDR3 DNA reads as TGTGCCAGCCGACTAGCGGGGACATCCCTCACCGGGGAGCTGTTTTTT. This translates into CASRLAGTSLTGELFF. This sequence joins TRBV12-3 or TRBV12-4 and TRBJ2-2, with 11 nucleotides matching TRBD2. V lost 8 bases to trimming and J lost 4 bases; unmatched junction nucleotides: 9. The CDR3 contains 16 residues.

This clonotype was observed many times. The chain uses TRBV6-5 and TRBJ2-3; TRBD2 might be the D (6 bases). The CDR3 is 14 amino acids. CDR1 is MNHEY, CDR2 SVGAGI, per germline. The V end lost 6 bases, the J end lost 2 bases, and 12 bases lay between the germline ends. The CDR3 bases are TGTGCCAGCAGGGCTAGCGACGACACAGATACGCAGTATTTT. This translates into CASRASDDTDTQYF.

This clonotype was counted many times. The chain links TRBV7-2 to TRBJ2-1; 10 nucleotides align to TRBD2. Losses at the gene ends were 6 bases for V and 0 bases for J; bases not matched to a gene: 8. The CDR3 runs to 17 residues. Germline CDR1 is SGHTA and CDR2 is FQGNSA. In DNA form, the CDR3 reads TGTGCCAGCAGACGGGCAGCGGGGGGGAGCTCCTACAATGAGCAGTTCTTC. Translation gives CASRRAAGGSSYNEQFF. The whole variable domain, filled in from reference TRBV7-2 and TRBJ2-1, reads GAGVSQSPSNKVTEKGKDVELRCDPISGHTALYWYRQSLGQGLEFLIYFQGNSAPDKSGLPSDRFSAERTGGSVSTLTIQRTQQEDSAVYLCASRRAAGGSSYNEQFFGPGTRLTVL.

This clonotype occurred many times. The chain employs TRBV4-1 and TRBJ2-1; 11 bases are shared with TRBD1. The CDR3 extends over 17 amino acids. Germline lookup yields CDR1 MGHRA and CDR2 YSYEKL. After removal of 0 bases from V and 4 bases from J, the junction contained 5 bases not matched to a gene. The CDR3 DNA reads as TGCGCCAGCAGCCAAGATCCCGGGACAGGGGGGTACAATGAGCAGTTCTTC. It is translated as CASSQDPGTGGYNEQFF.

This clonotype showed up many times. The V call is TRBV6-1, the J call TRBJ1-2; possible D gene TRBD1, 5 bases. The germline gives CDR1 MNHNS, CDR2 SASEGT. CDR3 size: 17 residues. V was cut by 4 bases and J by 0 bases, with 18 bases left in between. Here the CDR3 DNA reads TGTGCCAGCAGTGCGGCCGGGACCTCCTTATCTAACTATGGCTACACCTTC. It translates to CASSAAGTSLSNYGYTF.